This entry features one TCR beta chain sequence. What it recognizes is unknown. The germline V and J ends were trimmed by 0 bases and 2 bases, with 11 bases remaining between them. CDR1 is SGHDN and CDR2 is FVKESK in the germline V gene. This CDR3 spans 16 amino acids. The second PCR ran roughly 6 to 11 cycles with a sample-barcoded 5' primer and J-beta primers. A template-switch adaptor with 12 random nucleotides tagged each cDNA molecule. TCRdb fed the 5' RACE reads into MiXCR, producing one record per CDR3 protein. This table holds a few hundred thousand distinct CDR3 sequences, roughly a quarter found once. The data are from a study of blood T cells in healthy people across ages. Study-wide results and caveats: Estimated diversity, derived from one million T cells, was regarded as an underestimate. Donor CMV infection status was unknown, possibly confounding age-related changes in expanded clonotypes. Per million T cells, TCR beta diversity dropped about linearly as age rose.

V is TRBV14 and J is TRBJ2-1, with a weak D call TRBD2 (5 bases). Source material: blood. The receptor was isolated from a woman in her 70s in good health. The CDR3 sequence: CASSQEGLRAYNEQFF. In nucleotides, the CDR3 is TGTGCCAGCAGCCAAGAAGGATTGAGGGCCTACAATGAGCAGTTCTTC.